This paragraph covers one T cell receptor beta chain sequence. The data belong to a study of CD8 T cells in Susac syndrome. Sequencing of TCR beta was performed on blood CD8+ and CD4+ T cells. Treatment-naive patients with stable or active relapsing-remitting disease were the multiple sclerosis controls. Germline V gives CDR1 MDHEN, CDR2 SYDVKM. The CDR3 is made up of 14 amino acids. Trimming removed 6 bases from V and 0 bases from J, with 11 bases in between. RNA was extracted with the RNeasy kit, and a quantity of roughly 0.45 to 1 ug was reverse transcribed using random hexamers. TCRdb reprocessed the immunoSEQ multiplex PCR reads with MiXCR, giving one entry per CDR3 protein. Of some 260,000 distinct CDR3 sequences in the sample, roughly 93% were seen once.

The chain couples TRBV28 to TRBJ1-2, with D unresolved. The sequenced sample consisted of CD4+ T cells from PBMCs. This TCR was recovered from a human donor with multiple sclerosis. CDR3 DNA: TGTGCCAGCAGGTCCCGTTCTTCTAACTATGGCTACACCTTC. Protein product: CASRSRSSNYGYTF.